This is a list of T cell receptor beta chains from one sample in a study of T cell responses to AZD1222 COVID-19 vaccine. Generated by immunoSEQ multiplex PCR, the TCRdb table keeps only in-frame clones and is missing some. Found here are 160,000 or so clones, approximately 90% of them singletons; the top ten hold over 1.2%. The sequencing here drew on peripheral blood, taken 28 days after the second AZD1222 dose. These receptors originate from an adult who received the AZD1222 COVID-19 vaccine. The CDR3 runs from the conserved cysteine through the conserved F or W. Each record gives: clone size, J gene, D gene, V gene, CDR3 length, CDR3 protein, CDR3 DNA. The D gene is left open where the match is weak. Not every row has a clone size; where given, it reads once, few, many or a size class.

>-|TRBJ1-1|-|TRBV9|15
CASSVEGTAGTEAFF
TGTGCCAGCAGCGTAGAGGGGACGGCGGGCACTGAAGCTTTCTTT
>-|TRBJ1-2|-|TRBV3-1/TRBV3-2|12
CASSQVQGGYTF
TGTGCCAGCAGCCAAGTCCAGGGAGGCTACACCTTC
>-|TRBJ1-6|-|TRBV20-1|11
CSAYPSSALHF
TGCAGTGCTTACCCTTCTTCGGCCCTCCACTTT
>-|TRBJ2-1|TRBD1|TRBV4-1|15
CASSQVQGAQNEQFF
TGCGCCAGCAGCCAAGTACAGGGGGCGCAGAATGAGCAGTTCTTC
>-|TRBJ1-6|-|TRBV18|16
CASSPWASSYNSPLHF
TGTGCCAGCTCACCCTGGGCGAGCTCCTATAATTCACCCCTCCACTTT
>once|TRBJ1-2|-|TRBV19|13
CASSPDSSYGYTF
TGTGCCAGTAGTCCCGACAGTTCCTATGGCTACACCTTC
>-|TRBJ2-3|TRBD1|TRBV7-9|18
CASSPRQGLRSSTDTQYF
TGTGCCAGCAGCCCGCGACAGGGTTTAAGATCTAGCACAGATACGCAGTATTTT
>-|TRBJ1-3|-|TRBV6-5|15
CASSYSRGDGNTIYF
TGTGCCAGCAGTTACTCCCGAGGTGATGGAAACACCATATATTTT
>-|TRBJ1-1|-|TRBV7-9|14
CASSYGSMNTEAFF
TGTGCCAGCAGCTACGGCAGTATGAACACTGAAGCTTTCTTT
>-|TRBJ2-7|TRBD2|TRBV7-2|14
CASSLGGGFYEQYF
TGTGCCAGCAGCTTGGGGGGAGGGTTCTACGAGCAGTACTTC
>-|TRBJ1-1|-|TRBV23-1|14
CASSQSCGWTEAFF
TGCGCCAGCAGTCAATCGTGTGGTTGGACTGAAGCTTTCTTT
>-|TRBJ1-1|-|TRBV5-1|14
CASSSAGGYTEAFF
TGCGCCAGCAGCTCTGCGGGGGGCTACACTGAAGCTTTCTTT
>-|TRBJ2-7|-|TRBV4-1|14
CASSPRDGDYEQYF
TGCGCCAGCAGCCCCCGGGACGGGGACTACGAGCAGTACTTC
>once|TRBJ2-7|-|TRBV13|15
CASSPTGEGRYEQYF
TGTGCCAGCAGCCCAACAGGGGAGGGCCGGTACGAGCAGTACTTC
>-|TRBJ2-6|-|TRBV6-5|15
CASSRDVTGANVLTF
TGTGCCAGCAGCCGGGACGTTACTGGGGCCAACGTCCTGACTTTC
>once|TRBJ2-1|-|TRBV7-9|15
CASSPQGGIFNEQFF
TGTGCCAGCAGCCCCCAGGGAGGAATATTTAATGAGCAGTTCTTC
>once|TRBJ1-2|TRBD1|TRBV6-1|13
CASIEGQGAGYTF
TGTGCCAGCATTGAAGGACAGGGCGCTGGCTACACCTTC
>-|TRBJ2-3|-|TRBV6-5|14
CASRPRSLADTQYF
TGTGCCAGCAGACCTAGGAGTTTAGCAGATACGCAGTATTTT
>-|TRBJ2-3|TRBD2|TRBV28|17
CASSPVLAGRSTDTQYF
TGTGCCAGCAGTCCGGTCCTAGCGGGAAGAAGCACAGATACGCAGTATTTT
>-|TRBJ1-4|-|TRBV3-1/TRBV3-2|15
CASSQAAGVNEKLFF
TGTGCCAGCAGCCAAGCGGCAGGAGTTAATGAAAAACTGTTTTTT
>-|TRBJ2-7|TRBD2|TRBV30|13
CAWRGTSGLEQYF
TGTGCCTGGAGGGGGACTAGCGGCCTCGAGCAGTACTTC
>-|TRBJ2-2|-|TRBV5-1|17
CASSLVRGKLNTGELFF
TGCGCCAGCAGCTTGGTTAGGGGGAAATTGAACACCGGGGAGCTGTTTTTT
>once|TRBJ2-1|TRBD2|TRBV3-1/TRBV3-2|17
CASSHYEGGGDYNEQFF
TGTGCCAGCAGCCACTATGAGGGCGGGGGGGATTACAATGAGCAGTTCTTC
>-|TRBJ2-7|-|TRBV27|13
CASRPGYIYEQYF
TGTGCCAGCAGACCGGGTTACATCTACGAGCAGTACTTC
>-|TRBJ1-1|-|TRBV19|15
CASSIFWSSATEAFF
TGTGCCAGTAGTATATTCTGGTCGAGTGCCACTGAAGCTTTCTTT
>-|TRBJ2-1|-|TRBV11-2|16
CASSYQPDSPYNEQFF
TGTGCCAGCAGCTACCAACCTGACAGCCCCTACAATGAGCAGTTCTTC
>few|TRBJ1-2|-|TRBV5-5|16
CASSPSGQPANYGYTF
TGTGCCAGCAGCCCCTCGGGGCAGCCCGCTAACTATGGCTACACCTTC
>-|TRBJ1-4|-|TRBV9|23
CASSVAPTTMFPGGYGHNEKLFF
TGTGCCAGCAGCGTAGCTCCAACCACAATGTTCCCTGGGGGATATGGACATAATGAAAAACTGTTTTTT